The 24 T cell receptor beta chains below come from one sample, sequenced in a study of cytomegalovirus exposure and HLA in healthy donors. 13 Jbeta primers and 60 Vbeta primers were used for the PCR. Sequencing used immunoSEQ multiplex PCR; TCRdb keeps in-frame clones, though not all of them. The sample records 150,000 to 200,000 clones, about 80% being singletons. Sample: PBMCs. Receptors originate from a boy between 10 and 17 years old in good health and CMV-seronegative.

This clone has just one count. This chain connects TRBV7-2 to TRBJ1-2, with 8 positions matching TRBD1. This CDR3 has 15 residues. With V trimmed by 1 base and J by 3 bases, 4 bases remained unmatched. Germline V gene lookup returns CDR1 SGHTA and CDR2 FQGNSA. In DNA, the CDR3 is TGTGCCAGCAGCTTAGGGCAGGGGGCTCACTATGGCTACACCTTC. It translates to CASSLGQGAHYGYTF.

The CDR3 loop is CSVWHQGVSTEAFF. For the CDR3, the DNA is TGCAGCGTTTGGCATCAGGGGGTGAGCACTGAAGCTTTCTTT. The rearrangement uses TRBV29-1 and TRBJ1-1; TRBD1 agrees at 7 bases. Germline V CDR1 and CDR2: SQVTM, ANQGSEA. There are 14 residues in the CDR3. V lost 5 bases and J lost 4; bases outside the gene matches: 10.

The chain links TRBV7-9 to TRBJ1-1; 7 bases agree with TRBD1. Trimming cost V 5 bases and J 3 bases; bases outside gene matches: 9. The CDR3 runs 15 residues. CDR1 is SEHNR and CDR2 is FQNEAQ in the germline V gene (reference sequence). The CDR3 bases are TGTGCCAGCAGCCGCCGGACAGGAGATTACACTGAAGCTTTCTTT. Translating gives CASSRRTGDYTEAFF.

This CDR3 reads CASSIGGADGYTF. As DNA, the CDR3 is TGTGCCAGTAGTATAGGGGGCGCGGATGGCTACACCTTC. The V and J genes are TRBV19 and TRBJ1-2; possibly TRBD1 for D (5 bases). Between the trimmed V and J ends, which lost 1 base and 6 bases, there was a span of 9 bases. In germline, CDR1 is LNHDA, CDR2 SQIVND (reference sequence). The length of the CDR3 is 13 residues.

The genes are TRBV19 and TRBJ2-3, with D possibly matching TRBD2 (6 bases). Germline V CDR1 and CDR2: LNHDA, SQIVND (reference sequence). This CDR3 has 16 amino acids. The germline V and J ends were trimmed by 7 bases and 1 base, with 18 bases remaining between them. CDR3 residues: CASKSYSGVGTDTQYF. The DNA for the CDR3 is TGTGCCAGTAAATCCTATAGCGGAGTTGGCACAGATACGCAGTATTTT.

This rearrangement joins TRBV5-1 to TRBJ1-4; D remains ambiguous. The CDR3 is 15 residues long. Germline V gives CDR1 SGHRS, CDR2 YFSETQ. V was clipped by 1 base and J by 8 bases, with 15 bases between them. The CDR3 sequence: CASSLSLGSEEKLFF. CDR3 coding DNA: TGCGCCAGCAGCTTGTCCTTGGGTTCGGAGGAAAAACTGTTTTTT. The full variable domain, with the rest looked up from reference TRBV5-1 and TRBJ1-4, is KAGVTQTPRYLIKTRGQQVTLSCSPISGHRSVSWYQQTPGQGLQFLFEYFSETQRNKGNFPGRFSGRQFSNSRSEMNVSTLELGDSALYLCASSLSLGSEEKLFFGSGTQLSVL.

V is TRBV19 and J is TRBJ1-5; D is perhaps TRBD1 (6 bases). The CDR3 has 18 residues. Per germline, CDR1 LNHDA and CDR2 SQIVND (reference sequence). The germline V and J ends were trimmed by 5 bases and 0 bases, with 20 bases remaining between them. CDR3 in DNA: TGTGCCAGTAGTCCCTACACAAACAGGGACTATAGCAATCAGCCCCAGCATTTT. Translated, it gives CASSPYTNRDYSNQPQHF.

This sequence joins TRBV14 and TRBJ1-2; 8 nucleotides align to TRBD1. This CDR3 spans 16 amino acids. V lost 5 bases to trimming and J lost 0 bases; unmatched junction nucleotides: 8. CDR1 is SGHDN, CDR2 FVKESK, per germline. In DNA form, the CDR3 reads TGTGCCAGCAGCAAAGGACAGGGCCTAACTAACTATGGCTACACCTTC. Amino acids: CASSKGQGLTNYGYTF.

This clone came up a few times. The chain combines TRBV5-8 with TRBJ1-4, with a possible D match to TRBD1 (6 bases). Per the germline V gene, CDR1 is SGHTS and CDR2 is YDEGEE. The CDR3 spans 16 residues. V was pared by 4 bases and J by 4 bases, with 17 bases between. The CDR3, as DNA: TGTGCCAGCAGCCGAGGTACAGGGACGATTAATGAAAAACTGTTTTTT. This sequence encodes CASSRGTGTINEKLFF.

This rearrangement joins TRBV4-2 to TRBJ1-5; D not resolved. The CDR3 is 17 amino acids. CDR1 and CDR2 (germline): LGHNA, YNFKEQ. Trimming stripped 1 base from V and 2 bases from J, with 15 bases between. The CDR3 coding sequence is TGTGCCAGCAGCCAAGTCCTAGTGGTTGAGGGCAATCAGCCCCAGCATTTT. This translates into CASSQVLVVEGNQPQHF.

This clone was observed once. V is TRBV7-9 and J is TRBJ2-5, with D unresolved. In germline, CDR1 is SEHNR, CDR2 FQNEAQ (reference sequence). The CDR3 extends over 16 amino acids. Trimming took 4 bases from V and 2 from J, leaving 17 bases between them. CDR3 amino acids: CASSYLAARRQETQYF. The CDR3 nucleotides read TGTGCCAGCAGCTATTTGGCGGCTAGAAGACAAGAGACCCAGTACTTC.

The chain joins TRBV18 to TRBJ1-4; perhaps TRBD1 as D (5 bases). The germline V gene encodes CDR1 KGHSH and CDR2 LQKENI. CDR3 length equals 14 residues. The V end was cut by 4 bases, the J end by 8 bases, with 14 bases between. The CDR3 DNA sequence: TGTGCCAGCTCACGGAGGGGAATCGACGAAAAACTGTTTTTT. Residues: CASSRRGIDEKLFF.

This clone has only a few counts. The CDR3 loop is CASSIRGGDYGYTF. Here the CDR3 DNA reads TGTGCCAGTAGTATCCGGGGAGGGGACTATGGCTACACCTTC. This chain joins TRBV19 and TRBJ1-2, with D perhaps TRBD1 (5 bases). This CDR3 region has 14 residues. Per the germline V gene, CDR1 is LNHDA and CDR2 is SQIVND (reference sequence). Trimming stripped 3 bases from V and 3 bases from J, with 11 bases between. The full variable domain, with the rest looked up from reference TRBV19 and TRBJ1-2, is DGGITQSPKYLFRKEGQNVTLSCEQNLNHDAMYWYRQDPGQGLRLIYYSQIVNDFQKGDIAEGYSVSREKKESFPLTVTSAQKNPTAFYLCASSIRGGDYGYTFGSGTRLTVV.

The chain links TRBV29-1 to TRBJ2-4; D remains unclear. V was trimmed by 0 bases and J by 6 bases, leaving 3 bases between them. This CDR3 is built from 11 residues. Germline-derived CDR1 and CDR2 are SQVTM and ANQGSEA. As DNA, the CDR3 is TGCAGCGTTGAAGACGGAAACATTCAGTACTTC. It is translated as CSVEDGNIQYF.

This rearrangement joins TRBV11-3 to TRBJ2-3, with D possibly TRBD2 on 6 matching bases. The CDR3 covers 16 residues. Germline V gives CDR1 SGHNT, CDR2 YENEEA. Trimming stripped 5 bases from V and 2 bases from J, with 17 bases between. The CDR3 spells CASSRSFPGATDTQYF. In DNA form, the CDR3 reads TGTGCCAGCAGCCGATCCTTCCCGGGAGCCACAGATACGCAGTATTTT.

The rearrangement uses TRBV5-1 and TRBJ2-4; 7 bases agree with TRBD1. CDR1 and CDR2 (germline): SGHRS, YFSETQ. V trimming: 5 bases; J trimming: 1 base; junction bases outside the gene matches: 0. The CDR3 has 13 amino acids. This chain's CDR3 is CASRDRAKNIQYF. The CDR3 nucleotides are TGCGCCAGCAGGGACAGGGCCAAAAACATTCAGTACTTC.

The chain carries TRBV5-1 and TRBJ1-2; TRBD1 might be the D (6 bases). CDR1 and CDR2 (germline): SGHRS, YFSETQ. Trimming took off 2 bases at V and 0 bases at J, with 8 bases between the two ends. CDR3 length: 14 amino acids. CDR3 sequence (DNA): TGCGCCAGCAGCTTCCGGGACACTAACTATGGCTACACCTTC. This translates into CASSFRDTNYGYTF.

The V gene is TRBV2, the J gene TRBJ1-5; D gene ambiguous. The CDR3 sequence is 16 residues long. Germline lookup yields CDR1 SNHLY and CDR2 FYNNEI. Trimming cost V 2 bases and J 3 bases, with 14 bases left between them. The CDR3 DNA follows: TGTGCCAGCAGTGAAAGGAGGAGGCATAACAATCAGCCCCAGCATTTT. Its protein is CASSERRRHNNQPQHF.

This chain joins TRBV2 and TRBJ1-4; D may be TRBD1 (6 bases). CDR3 length: 14 residues. Germline V CDR1 and CDR2: SNHLY, FYNNEI. Trimming took 7 bases from V and 10 from J, leaving 19 bases between them. CDR3 protein: CASKETGLRGKLFF. In nucleotides, the CDR3 is TGTGCCAGCAAGGAGACAGGCCTGAGAGGAAAACTGTTTTTT.

The V gene is TRBV28, the J gene TRBJ2-4; D possibly corresponds to TRBD1 (7 bases). The CDR3 sequence is 17 residues long. Looked up from germline, CDR1 is MDHEN and CDR2 is SYDVKM. Deletions cut 2 bases from V and 6 bases from J, with 20 bases between. The CDR3 DNA follows: TGTGCCAGCAGTTTAGGGTCAGGGGGGTTTAGGGGAAACATTCAGTACTTC. Translating gives CASSLGSGGFRGNIQYF.

This clone was seen a single time. This chain links TRBV20-1 with TRBJ1-2; D may be TRBD1 (6 bases). The germline V gene has CDR1 DFQATT and CDR2 SNEGSKA (reference sequence). V shed 7 bases and J shed 7 bases, with 13 bases lying between them. This CDR3 contains 11 residues. In nucleotides, the CDR3 is TGCAGTGTCCCTTCAGGGGTTGGCTACACCTTC. Translation gives CSVPSGVGYTF.

The chain recombines TRBV5-6 with TRBJ2-5, with 13 bases fitting TRBD2. The CDR3 totals 18 residues. Trimming removed 5 bases from V and 4 bases from J; junction bases left unmatched: 14. Germline loops: CDR1 SGHDT, CDR2 YYEEEE. CDR3 sequence: CASSSAPGLAGLRETQYF. In DNA form, the CDR3 reads TGTGCCAGCAGTTCCGCCCCGGGACTAGCGGGATTAAGAGAGACCCAGTACTTC.

The chain uses TRBV9 and TRBJ2-3; TRBD2 matches at 14 bases. CDR3 length: 19 amino acids. CDR1 and CDR2 (germline): SGDLS, YYNGEE. Trimming took 1 base from V and 2 from J; bases not matched to a gene: 9. The chain's CDR3 is CASSVSPGLAGVPTDTQYF. CDR3 nucleotide sequence: TGTGCCAGCAGCGTATCCCCGGGACTAGCGGGAGTCCCCACAGATACGCAGTATTTT.

The chain has TRBV2 and TRBJ2-1; 8 bases agree with TRBD2. This CDR3 contains 16 residues. Germline lookup yields CDR1 SNHLY and CDR2 FYNNEI. Unmatched junction bases numbered 16, after V lost 8 bases and J lost 7 bases. As DNA, the CDR3 is TGTGCCAGCGGGCCTCCCAGGAGCGGGAGTCTTAATGAGCAGTTCTTC. It codes for CASGPPRSGSLNEQFF.